Following are 15 T cell receptor beta chains from one sample sequenced in a study of OX40 agonist ivuxolimab in advanced cancers. Library creation used the immunoSEQ multiplex PCR assay. TCRdb retrieved this table from immuneACCESS and kept in-frame rearrangements only. Not all clones are present; in checked studies, unresolved V genes account for under half, and no reason is known for the remainder. A total of roughly 68,000 clones appear in this sample, 75% to 85% of them only once. The ten top clones hold 1.4% of the sample. Specimen: CD4+ or CD8+ T cells sorted from blood, collected in a trial of the OX40 agonist ivuxolimab. The receptors were gathered from an adult with an advanced solid tumor such as melanoma, head and neck, liver or kidney cancer.

The V call is TRBV5-1, the J call TRBJ2-5, with 7 bases aligning to TRBD1. This CDR3 has 15 amino acids. Germline-derived CDR1 and CDR2 are SGHRS and YFSETQ. V lost 4 bases and J lost 1; bases outside the gene matches: 7. The DNA of the CDR3 is TGCGCCAGCAGCCGGGGACAGAGCTTCCAAGAGACCCAGTACTTC. Protein product: CASSRGQSFQETQYF. The complete variable domain, with remaining parts taken from reference TRBV5-1 and TRBJ2-5, reads KAGVTQTPRYLIKTRGQQVTLSCSPISGHRSVSWYQQTPGQGLQFLFEYFSETQRNKGNFPGRFSGRQFSNSRSEMNVSTLELGDSALYLCASSRGQSFQETQYFGPGTRLLVL.

The chain couples TRBV27 to TRBJ2-1, with D unclear. This CDR3 is 11 amino acids long. Per the germline V gene, CDR1 is MNHEY and CDR2 is SMNVEV (reference sequence). V lost 3 bases and J 6 bases, leaving 3 bases between the germline ends. CDR3 DNA: TGTGCCAGCAGTTTCCTCAATGAGCAGTTCTTC. This gives the protein CASSFLNEQFF.

The DNA of the CDR3 is TGTGCCAGTGGGGGAGGGGGCCGCTACGAGCAGTACTTC. Encoded protein: CASGGGGRYEQYF. The chain combines TRBV28 with TRBJ2-7; D tentatively fits TRBD1 or TRBD2 (7 bases each). The CDR3 runs to 13 residues. V lost 9 bases to trimming and J lost 3 bases, with 15 bases between them. Per germline, CDR1 MDHEN and CDR2 SYDVKM.

The rearrangement uses TRBV7-9 and TRBJ1-2; TRBD1 is a possible D gene (5 bases). Trimming pared 4 bases from V and 1 base from J, leaving 16 bases between. The CDR3 runs 16 residues. Germline V CDR1 and CDR2: SEHNR, FQNEAQ (reference sequence). The CDR3 DNA reads TGTGCCAGCAGCTACTCCGGGACGGCAGTTAACTATGGCTACACCTTC. As protein: CASSYSGTAVNYGYTF. Variable domain in full (rest from reference TRBV7-9 and TRBJ1-2): DTGVSQNPRHKITKRGQNVTFRCDPISEHNRLYWYRQTLGQGPEFLTYFQNEAQLEKSRLLSDRFSAERPKGSFSTLEIQRTEQGDSAMYLCASSYSGTAVNYGYTFGSGTRLTVV.

V is TRBV5-1 and J is TRBJ1-1; D is ambiguous. CDR3 length: 14 residues. Trimming pared 3 bases from V and 1 base from J, leaving 10 bases between. Germline V lookup: CDR1 SGHRS, CDR2 YFSETQ. The CDR3 DNA sequence: TGCGCCAGCAGCTCCCTTCACACGAACACTGAAGCTTTCTTT. Its protein is CASSSLHTNTEAFF.

The chain has TRBV27 and TRBJ1-5; tentatively, D is TRBD1 (5 bases). Trimming cost V 5 bases and J 4 bases, with 12 bases left between them. The germline V gene encodes CDR1 MNHEY and CDR2 SMNVEV (reference sequence). The CDR3 contains 14 residues. The CDR3 bases are TGTGCCAGCAGTCCCGTGACAGTGAATCAGCCCCAGCATTTT. As protein: CASSPVTVNQPQHF.

J is TRBJ1-1 and V is TRBV2; possible D gene TRBD1, 5 bases. CDR1 is SNHLY and CDR2 is FYNNEI in the germline V gene. The V gene lost 8 bases and the J gene lost 0 bases, with 13 bases spanning the gap. The CDR3 length is 14 residues. The CDR3 DNA sequence: TGTGCCAGCGAACCAATGACAGTGAACACTGAAGCTTTCTTT. Amino acids: CASEPMTVNTEAFF.

In its sample, this clone was seen once. The rearrangement joins TRBV11-1 to TRBJ2-7; D is perhaps TRBD2 (6 bases). Germline V gene sequence: CDR1 SGHAT, CDR2 FQDESV (reference sequence). This CDR3 has 13 residues. V lost 4 bases and J lost 6, with 13 bases in between. Here the CDR3 DNA reads TGTGCCAGCAGCTCCCGACTAGGAGCCGAGCAGTACTTC. Its protein is CASSSRLGAEQYF.

The rearrangement joins TRBV15 to TRBJ2-7; the match to TRBD2 covers 7 bases. CDR3 length: 14 amino acids. The V and J ends lost 5 bases and 0 bases, in that order; junction bases with no gene match: 4. Per germline, CDR1 LNHNV and CDR2 YYDKDF (reference sequence). CDR3 nucleotides: TGTGCCACCAGCCTGGGGGGGGGCTCCTACGAGCAGTACTTC. This sequence encodes CATSLGGGSYEQYF.

V gene TRBV5-6 combines with J gene TRBJ2-2, with unresolved D. The germline gives CDR1 SGHDT, CDR2 YYEEEE. With 0 bases removed from V and 10 bases from J, the gap between germline ends came to 7 bases. This CDR3 has 12 residues. CDR3 bases: TGTGCCAGCAGCTTGGGGTCCGAGGAGCTGTTTTTT. It is translated as CASSLGSEELFF. Based on the CDR3 plus reference TRBV5-6 and TRBJ2-2, the full variable domain is DAGVTQSPTHLIKTRGQQVTLRCSPKSGHDTVSWYQQALGQGPQFIFQYYEEEERQRGNFPDRFSGHQFPNYSSELNVNALLLGDSALYLCASSLGSEELFFGEGSRLTVL.

This clone was recorded only once. This chain connects TRBV6-6 to TRBJ2-1; a weak D match, TRBD2 (6 bases). CDR1 and CDR2 from the germline V gene are MNHNY and SVGAGI (reference sequence). This CDR3 spans 14 amino acids. The ends were cut back, 7 bases at V and 0 bases at J, with 10 bases in the middle. CDR3 in amino acids: CASMGGASYNEQFF. The CDR3 DNA is TGTGCCAGCATGGGCGGGGCCTCCTACAATGAGCAGTTCTTC.

V usage is TRBV18 and J usage is TRBJ1-1, with D tentatively TRBD1 (5 bases). V lost 4 bases and J 1 base, leaving 16 bases between the germline ends. Germline V gene lookup returns CDR1 KGHSH and CDR2 LQKENI. The CDR3 has 16 amino acids. This CDR3 reads CASSRLGGKENTEAFF. The CDR3 DNA follows: TGTGCCAGCTCACGCTTGGGGGGGAAAGAGAACACTGAAGCTTTCTTT.

The chain is built from TRBV29-1 and TRBJ1-1, with D maybe TRBD1 (5 bases). Per the germline V gene, CDR1 is SQVTM and CDR2 is ANQGSEA. V lost 4 bases, J lost 5 bases, and 14 bases lay in between. This CDR3 contains 13 residues. CDR3 DNA sequence: TGCAGCGTTGGGACTGGGACCTTGACTGAAGCTTTCTTT. Protein: CSVGTGTLTEAFF.

This chain's CDR3 is CASSLQGGQPQHF. The CDR3 nucleotides read TGCGCCAGCAGTCTTCAGGGTGGCCAGCCCCAGCATTTT. The chain carries TRBV10-2 and TRBJ1-5; D is perhaps TRBD1 (5 bases). V was shortened by 5 bases and J by 7 bases, with 12 bases between the two germline ends. The CDR3 spans 13 residues. Germline CDR1 and CDR2: WSHSY and SAAADI.

The genes are TRBV6-1 and TRBJ2-2; D possibly corresponds to TRBD1 (5 bases). The CDR3 is 13 residues long. Germline loops: CDR1 MNHNS, CDR2 SASEGT. V was trimmed by 2 bases and J by 7 bases, leaving 8 bases between them. As DNA, the CDR3 is TGTGCCAGCAGTGAATGGGGCTTCGGGGAGCTGTTTTTT. Its protein product is CASSEWGFGELFF.